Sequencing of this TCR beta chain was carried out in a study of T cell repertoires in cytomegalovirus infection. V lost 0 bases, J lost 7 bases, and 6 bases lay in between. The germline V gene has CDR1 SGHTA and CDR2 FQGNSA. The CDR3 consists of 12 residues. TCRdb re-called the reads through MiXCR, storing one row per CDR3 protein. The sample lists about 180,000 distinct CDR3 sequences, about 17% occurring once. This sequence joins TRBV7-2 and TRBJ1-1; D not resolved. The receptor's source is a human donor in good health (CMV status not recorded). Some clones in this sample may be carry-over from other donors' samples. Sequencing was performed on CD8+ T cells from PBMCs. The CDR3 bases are TGTGCCAGCAGCTTAGCCGATCTTGAAGCTTTCTTT. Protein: CASSLADLEAFF.